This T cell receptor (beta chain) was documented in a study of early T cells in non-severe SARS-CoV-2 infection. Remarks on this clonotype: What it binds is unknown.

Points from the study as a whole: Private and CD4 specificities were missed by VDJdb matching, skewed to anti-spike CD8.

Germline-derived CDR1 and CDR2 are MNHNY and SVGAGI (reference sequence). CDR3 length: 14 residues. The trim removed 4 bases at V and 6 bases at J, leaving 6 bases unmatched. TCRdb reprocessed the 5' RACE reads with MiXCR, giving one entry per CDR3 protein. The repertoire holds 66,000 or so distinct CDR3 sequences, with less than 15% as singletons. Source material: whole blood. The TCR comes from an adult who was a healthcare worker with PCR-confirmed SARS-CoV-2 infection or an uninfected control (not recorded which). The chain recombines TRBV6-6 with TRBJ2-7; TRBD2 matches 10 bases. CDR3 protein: CASSLLAGRGEQYF. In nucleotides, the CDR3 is TGTGCCAGCAGTTTACTAGCGGGAAGGGGCGAGCAGTACTTC.